Listed below are T cell receptor beta chains from one sample, sequenced in a study of T-cell reconstitution after alpha-beta-depleted transplantation in children. TCRdb reanalysed the PCR reads using MiXCR and keeps one entry per CDR3 protein. The sample records some 490,000 distinct CDR3 sequences, roughly an eighth being singletons. The specimen was PBMCs from the stem cell graft donor, collected from the stem cell graft. These receptors came from a human donor who donated a stem cell graft to a child with combined immunodeficiency. CDR3s include the opening cysteine and the closing phenylalanine or tryptophan. Some rows have no size entry. The others give once, few or many, or a class for an expanded clone.

TRBV7-2	TRBJ1-1	many	CASKVQTNTEAFF
TRBV10-3	TRBJ2-5	-	CAISTGTGGPQETQYF
TRBV12-3/TRBV12-4	TRBJ2-1	many	CASSFQRDTEQFF
TRBV6-2/TRBV6-3	TRBJ2-2	many	CASSYALLTGGLNTGELFF
TRBV7-2	TRBJ2-7	-	CASTRTGPSYEQYF
TRBV12-3/TRBV12-4	TRBJ2-1	few	CASSLETGSEQFF
TRBV12-3/TRBV12-4	TRBJ2-2	few	CASSLTRGNTGELFF
TRBV4-2	TRBJ1-5	-	CASRTHQPQHF
TRBV10-3	TRBJ2-7	-	CATKPTRAGRTYYEQYF
TRBV5-1	TRBJ2-1	-	CASRQTGNSEQFF
TRBV6-1	TRBJ2-7	-	CASSTRGRYPEQYF
TRBV7-9	TRBJ2-1	-	CASSLMAGGDNEQFF
TRBV20-1	TRBJ1-2	many	CSASKEGAPRGYTF
TRBV12-3/TRBV12-4	TRBJ1-2	many	CASSLREGYGYTF
TRBV9	TRBJ2-5	few	CASSLAGGPSETQYF
TRBV5-1	TRBJ2-7	-	CASSRTALTYEQYF
TRBV28	TRBJ2-5	many	CASSQTSLKTQYF
TRBV6-5	TRBJ2-7	many	CASSSPGHRSSYEQYF
TRBV11-3	TRBJ2-1	-	CASSLDLEGEQFF
TRBV19	TRBJ2-1	-	CASSINDNEQFF
TRBV27	TRBJ2-3	many	CASSFWGQGTDTQYF
TRBV29-1	TRBJ2-2	many	CSAGTATNTGELFF
TRBV5-1	TRBJ2-1	-	CASSPRAGTYNEQFF
TRBV18	TRBJ2-3	-	CASSPPGLAGGTDTQYF
TRBV6-6	TRBJ2-3	few	CASRKDSQDTQYF
TRBV7-3	TRBJ1-1	-	CASSLWGGLNTEAFF
TRBV4-3	TRBJ2-1	many	CASSQGGRGYNEQFF
TRBV5-6	TRBJ2-1	-	CASSLRRVTYNEQFF